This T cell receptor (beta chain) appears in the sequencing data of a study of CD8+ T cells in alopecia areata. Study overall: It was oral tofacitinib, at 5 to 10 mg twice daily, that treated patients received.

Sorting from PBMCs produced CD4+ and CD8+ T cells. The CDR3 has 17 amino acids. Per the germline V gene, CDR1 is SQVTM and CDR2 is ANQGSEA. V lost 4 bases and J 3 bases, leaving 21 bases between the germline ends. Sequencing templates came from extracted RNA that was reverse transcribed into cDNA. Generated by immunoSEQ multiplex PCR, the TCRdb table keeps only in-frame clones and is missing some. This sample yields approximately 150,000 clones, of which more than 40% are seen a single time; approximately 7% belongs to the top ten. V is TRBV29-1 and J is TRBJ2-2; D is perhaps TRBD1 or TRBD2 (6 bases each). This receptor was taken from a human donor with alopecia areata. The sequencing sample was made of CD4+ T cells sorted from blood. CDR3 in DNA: TGCAGCGTTGCGGGTTGGGTCAGGGGAGGTTACACCGGGGAGCTGTTTTTT. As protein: CSVAGWVRGGYTGELFF.